The rows below give T cell receptor beta chains drawn from one sample of a study of OX40 agonist ivuxolimab in advanced cancers. Measured with immunoSEQ multiplex PCR; TCRdb has only the in-frame clones, and not every one. The table lists about 79,000 clones, roughly 90% of them singletons, with approximately 0.56% in the top ten. The source material was CD4+ or CD8+ T cells sorted from blood, sampled in a trial of the OX40 agonist ivuxolimab. Receptors originate from an adult with an advanced solid tumor such as melanoma, head and neck, liver or kidney cancer. CDR3s include the opening cysteine and the closing phenylalanine or tryptophan. Each record gives: D gene, J gene, V gene, CDR3 protein, CDR3 DNA. D genes are given only for firm matches.

D gene: -; J gene: TRBJ2-7; V gene: TRBV2; CDR3 protein: CASSEPGALYEQYF; CDR3 DNA: TGTGCCAGCAGTGAACCAGGGGCCCTCTACGAGCAGTACTTC
D gene: -; J gene: TRBJ2-6; V gene: TRBV10-2; CDR3 protein: CASSVDGTSNKSGQRPDF; CDR3 DNA: TGCGCCAGCAGTGTCGACGGCACTTCTAACAAGTCGGGCCAACGTCCTGACTTC
D gene: -; J gene: TRBJ2-4; V gene: TRBV21-1; CDR3 protein: CASSSLSGAPDPAKNIQYF; CDR3 DNA: TGTGCCAGCAGCTCCCTTAGCGGGGCGCCAGACCCTGCCAAAAACATTCAGTACTTC
D gene: TRBD1; J gene: TRBJ1-1; V gene: TRBV28; CDR3 protein: CASSLWGQGANTEAFF; CDR3 DNA: TGTGCCAGCAGTTTATGGGGACAGGGGGCTAACACTGAAGCTTTCTTT
D gene: TRBD1; J gene: TRBJ2-1; V gene: TRBV27; CDR3 protein: CASSFRDSEQFF; CDR3 DNA: TGTGCCAGCAGTTTTAGGGACAGTGAGCAGTTCTTC
D gene: -; J gene: TRBJ2-3; V gene: TRBV7-9; CDR3 protein: CASSLGVPSTDTQYF; CDR3 DNA: TGTGCCAGCAGCTTAGGAGTCCCCTCCACAGATACGCAGTATTTT
D gene: -; J gene: TRBJ2-2; V gene: TRBV11-3; CDR3 protein: CASSLGDIANTGELFF; CDR3 DNA: TGTGCCAGCAGCTTAGGGGACATTGCGAACACCGGGGAGCTGTTTTTT
D gene: -; J gene: TRBJ2-3; V gene: TRBV7-9; CDR3 protein: CASSLEAVRHTQYF; CDR3 DNA: TGTGCCAGCAGCTTAGAAGCCGTTCGCCATACGCAGTATTTT
D gene: -; J gene: TRBJ1-6; V gene: TRBV5-1; CDR3 protein: CASSLVQGFGSPLHF; CDR3 DNA: TGCGCCAGCAGCTTGGTTCAGGGGTTCGGTTCACCCCTCCACTTT
D gene: -; J gene: TRBJ2-7; V gene: TRBV9; CDR3 protein: CASSASGLPYEQYF; CDR3 DNA: TGTGCCAGCAGCGCCTCGGGCCTCCCCTACGAGCAGTACTTC
D gene: TRBD2; J gene: TRBJ2-7; V gene: TRBV6-6; CDR3 protein: CASSRGLAGTPQQYF; CDR3 DNA: TGTGCCAGCAGCCGCGGACTAGCGGGGACACCTCAGCAGTACTTC
D gene: -; J gene: TRBJ2-7; V gene: TRBV7-2; CDR3 protein: CASGLGTYEQYF; CDR3 DNA: TGTGCCAGCGGTCTTGGGACCTACGAGCAGTACTTC
D gene: TRBD1; J gene: TRBJ2-7; V gene: TRBV11-3; CDR3 protein: CASSTRTGSYEQYF; CDR3 DNA: TGTGCCAGCAGCACCCGGACAGGCTCCTACGAGCAGTACTTC
D gene: -; J gene: TRBJ2-5; V gene: TRBV11-3; CDR3 protein: CASSLVFGVKETQYF; CDR3 DNA: TGTGCCAGCAGCTTAGTTTTCGGGGTCAAAGAGACCCAGTACTTC
D gene: TRBD2; J gene: TRBJ2-5; V gene: TRBV7-2; CDR3 protein: CASSRGGGLETQYF; CDR3 DNA: TGTGCCAGCAGCCGAGGCGGGGGGCTAGAGACCCAGTACTTC
D gene: TRBD1; J gene: TRBJ2-7; V gene: TRBV5-1; CDR3 protein: CASSLTATGSSYEQYF; CDR3 DNA: TGCGCCAGCAGCCTCACGGCGACAGGGAGCTCCTACGAGCAGTACTTC